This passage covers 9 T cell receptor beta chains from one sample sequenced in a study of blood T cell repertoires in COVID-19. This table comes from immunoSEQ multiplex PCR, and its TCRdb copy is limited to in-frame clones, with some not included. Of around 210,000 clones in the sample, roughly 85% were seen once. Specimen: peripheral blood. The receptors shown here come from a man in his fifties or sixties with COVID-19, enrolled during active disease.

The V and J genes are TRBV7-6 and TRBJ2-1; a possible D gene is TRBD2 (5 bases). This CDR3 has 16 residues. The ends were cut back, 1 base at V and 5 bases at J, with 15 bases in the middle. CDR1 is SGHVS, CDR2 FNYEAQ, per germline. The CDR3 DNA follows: TGTGCCAGCAGCTTAGTTTTGGGTTTGGGAGACAATGAGCAGTTCTTC. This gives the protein CASSLVLGLGDNEQFF.

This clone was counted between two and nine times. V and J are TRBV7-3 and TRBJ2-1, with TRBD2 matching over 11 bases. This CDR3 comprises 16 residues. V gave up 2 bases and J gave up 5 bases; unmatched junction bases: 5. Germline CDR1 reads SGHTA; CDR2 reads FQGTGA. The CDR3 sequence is CASSLGRLAGNNEQFF. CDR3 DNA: TGTGCCAGCAGCTTAGGGAGACTAGCGGGGAACAATGAGCAGTTCTTC.

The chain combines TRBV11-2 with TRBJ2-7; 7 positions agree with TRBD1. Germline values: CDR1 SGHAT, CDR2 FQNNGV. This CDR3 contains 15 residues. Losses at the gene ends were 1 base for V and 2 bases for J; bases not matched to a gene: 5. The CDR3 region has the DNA TGTGCCAGCAGCTTAGTCGCAGGGGGTGCCTACGAGCAGTACTTC. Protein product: CASSLVAGGAYEQYF.

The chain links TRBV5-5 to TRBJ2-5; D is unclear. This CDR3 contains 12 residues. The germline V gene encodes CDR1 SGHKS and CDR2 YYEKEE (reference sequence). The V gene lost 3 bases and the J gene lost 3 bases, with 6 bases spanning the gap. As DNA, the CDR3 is TGTGCCAGCAGCTGGCAGGAAGAGACCCAGTACTTC. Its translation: CASSWQEETQYF.

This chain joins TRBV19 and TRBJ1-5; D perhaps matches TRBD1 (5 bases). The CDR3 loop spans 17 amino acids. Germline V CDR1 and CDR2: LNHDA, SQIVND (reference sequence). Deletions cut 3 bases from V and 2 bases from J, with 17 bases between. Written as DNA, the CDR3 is TGTGCCAGTAGTATTCTGCGGGGACGAAGGGGCAATCAGCCCCAGCATTTT. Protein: CASSILRGRRGNQPQHF.

DNA of the CDR3: TGTGCCAGCAGCCAAGATGGACAGTTCAATCAGCCCCAGCATTTT. Its translation: CASSQDGQFNQPQHF. J is TRBJ1-5 and V is TRBV4-2; TRBD1 is a possible D gene (6 bases). CDR3 length: 15 residues. V was shortened by 0 bases and J by 3 bases, with 9 bases between the two germline ends. CDR1 and CDR2 (germline): LGHNA, YNFKEQ.

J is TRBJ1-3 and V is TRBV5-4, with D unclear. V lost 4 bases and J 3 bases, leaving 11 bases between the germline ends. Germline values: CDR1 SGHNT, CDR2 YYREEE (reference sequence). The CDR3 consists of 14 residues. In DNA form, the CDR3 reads TGTGCCAGCAGCCCGTCCGGGATTGGAAACACCATATATTTT. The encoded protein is CASSPSGIGNTIYF.

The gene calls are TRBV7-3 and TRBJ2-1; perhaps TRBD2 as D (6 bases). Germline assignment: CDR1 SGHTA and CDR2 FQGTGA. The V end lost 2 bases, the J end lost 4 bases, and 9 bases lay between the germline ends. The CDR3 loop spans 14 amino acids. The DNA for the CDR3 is TGTGCCAGCAGCTTAGCGGGACCATACAATGAGCAGTTCTTC. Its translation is CASSLAGPYNEQFF.

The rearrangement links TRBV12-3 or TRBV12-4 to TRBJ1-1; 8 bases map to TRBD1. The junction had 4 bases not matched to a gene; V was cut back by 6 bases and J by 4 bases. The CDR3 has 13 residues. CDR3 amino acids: CASRNRGFTEAFF. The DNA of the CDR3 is TGTGCCAGCAGGAACAGGGGGTTCACTGAAGCTTTCTTT.